The present entry profiles one T cell receptor beta chain with its context. TCRdb re-called the 5' RACE reads with MiXCR, one entry per CDR3 protein. The sample includes approximately 350,000 distinct CDR3 sequences, 11% of them seen just once. The CDR3 has 15 residues. Trimming removed 1 base from V and 5 bases from J, with 14 bases in between. Looked up from germline, CDR1 is MGHRA and CDR2 is YSYEKL. This entry is derived from a study of T cells after yellow fever vaccination. The V call is TRBV4-1, the J call TRBJ2-5; TRBD2 might be the D (6 bases). The sample consisted of PBMCs, taken on the day of the first yellow fever vaccination. The sequence was collected from a man between 18 and 29 years old who received the YFV17D yellow fever vaccine. The CDR3 region is CASSQGETSLETQYF. The CDR3 DNA sequence: TGCGCCAGCAGCCAAGGAGAAACTAGCTTGGAGACCCAGTACTTC.